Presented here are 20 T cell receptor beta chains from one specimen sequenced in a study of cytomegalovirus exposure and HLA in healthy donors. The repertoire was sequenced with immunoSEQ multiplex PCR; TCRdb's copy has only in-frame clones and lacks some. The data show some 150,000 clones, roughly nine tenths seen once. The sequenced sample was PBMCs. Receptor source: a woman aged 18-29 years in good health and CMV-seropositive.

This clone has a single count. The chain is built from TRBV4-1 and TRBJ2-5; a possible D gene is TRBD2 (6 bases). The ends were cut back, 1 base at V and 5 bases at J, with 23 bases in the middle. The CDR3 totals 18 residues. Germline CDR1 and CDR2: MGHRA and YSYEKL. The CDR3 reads CASSQGALWEAGLETQYF. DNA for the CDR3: TGCGCCAGCAGCCAAGGGGCTCTATGGGAGGCAGGTTTGGAGACCCAGTACTTC.

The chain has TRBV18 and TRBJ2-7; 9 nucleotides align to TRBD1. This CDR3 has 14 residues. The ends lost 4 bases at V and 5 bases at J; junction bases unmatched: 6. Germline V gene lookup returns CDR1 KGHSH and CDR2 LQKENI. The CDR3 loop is CASSQTGGGHEQYF. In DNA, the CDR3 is TGTGCCAGCTCACAGACAGGGGGTGGGCACGAGCAGTACTTC.

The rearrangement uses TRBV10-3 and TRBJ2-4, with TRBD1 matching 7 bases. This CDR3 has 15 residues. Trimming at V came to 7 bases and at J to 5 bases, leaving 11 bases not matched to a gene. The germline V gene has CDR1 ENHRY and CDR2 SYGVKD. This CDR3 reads CAIIKTRGPQNIQYF. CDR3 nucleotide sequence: TGTGCCATCATTAAAACGAGGGGGCCCCAAAACATTCAGTACTTC.

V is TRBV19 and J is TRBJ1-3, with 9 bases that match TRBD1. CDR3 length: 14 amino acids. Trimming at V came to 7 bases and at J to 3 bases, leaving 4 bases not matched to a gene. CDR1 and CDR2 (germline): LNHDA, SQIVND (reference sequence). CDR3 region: CASNRGLSGNTIYF. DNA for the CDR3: TGTGCCAGTAACAGGGGGCTGAGTGGAAACACCATATATTTT.

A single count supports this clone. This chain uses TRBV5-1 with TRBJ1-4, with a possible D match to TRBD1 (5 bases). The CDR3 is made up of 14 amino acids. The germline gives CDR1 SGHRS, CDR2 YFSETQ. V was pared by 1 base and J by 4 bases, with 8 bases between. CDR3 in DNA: TGCGCCAGCAGCTTGTTAGGGGTTAATGAAAAACTGTTTTTT. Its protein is CASSLLGVNEKLFF.

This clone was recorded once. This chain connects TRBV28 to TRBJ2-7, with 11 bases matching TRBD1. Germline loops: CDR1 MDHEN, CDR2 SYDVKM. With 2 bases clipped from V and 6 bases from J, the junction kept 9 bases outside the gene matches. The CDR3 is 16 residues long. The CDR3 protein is CASSLIGQGTGGEQYF. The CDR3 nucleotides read TGTGCCAGCAGTTTAATTGGTCAAGGGACAGGGGGCGAGCAGTACTTC.

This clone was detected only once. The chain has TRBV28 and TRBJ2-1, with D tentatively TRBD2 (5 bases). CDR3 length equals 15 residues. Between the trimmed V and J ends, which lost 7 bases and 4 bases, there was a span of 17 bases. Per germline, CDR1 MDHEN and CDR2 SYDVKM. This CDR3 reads CASTPRPAVYNEQFF. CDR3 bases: TGTGCCAGCACCCCAAGGCCAGCGGTATACAATGAGCAGTTCTTC.

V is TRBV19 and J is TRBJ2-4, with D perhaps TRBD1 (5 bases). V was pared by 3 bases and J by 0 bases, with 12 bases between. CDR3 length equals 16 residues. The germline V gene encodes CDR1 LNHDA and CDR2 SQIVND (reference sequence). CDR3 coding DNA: TGTGCCAGTAGTATTCTCACAGGAGTAGCCAAAAACATTCAGTACTTC. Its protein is CASSILTGVAKNIQYF.

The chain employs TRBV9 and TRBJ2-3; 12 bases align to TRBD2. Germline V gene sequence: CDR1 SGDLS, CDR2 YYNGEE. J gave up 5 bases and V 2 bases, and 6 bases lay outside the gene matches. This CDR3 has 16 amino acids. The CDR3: CASSVYSGLAGDTQYF. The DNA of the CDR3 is TGTGCCAGCAGCGTCTACTCGGGACTAGCGGGAGATACGCAGTATTTT.

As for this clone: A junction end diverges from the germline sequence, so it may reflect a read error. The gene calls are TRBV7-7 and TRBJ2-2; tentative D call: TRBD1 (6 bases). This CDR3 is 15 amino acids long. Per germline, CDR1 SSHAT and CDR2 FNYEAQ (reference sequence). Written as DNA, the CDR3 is TGTGCTAGCAGCTTAGCAGGGGTTGGCGCCGGGGAGCTGTTTTTT. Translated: CASSLAGVGAGELFF.

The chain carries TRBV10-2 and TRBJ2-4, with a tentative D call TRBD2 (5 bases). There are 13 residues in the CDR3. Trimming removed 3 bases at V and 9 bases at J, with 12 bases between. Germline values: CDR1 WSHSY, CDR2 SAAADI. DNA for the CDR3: TGCGCCAGCAGTGACGCCCCAGAGGGCATTCAGTACTTC. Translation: CASSDAPEGIQYF.

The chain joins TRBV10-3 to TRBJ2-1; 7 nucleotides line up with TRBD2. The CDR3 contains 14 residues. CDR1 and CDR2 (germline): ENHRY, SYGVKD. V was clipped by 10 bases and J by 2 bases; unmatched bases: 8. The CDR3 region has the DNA TGTGCCACGCACCAGCGGGAAGCCTACAATGAGCAGTTCTTC. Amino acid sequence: CATHQREAYNEQFF.

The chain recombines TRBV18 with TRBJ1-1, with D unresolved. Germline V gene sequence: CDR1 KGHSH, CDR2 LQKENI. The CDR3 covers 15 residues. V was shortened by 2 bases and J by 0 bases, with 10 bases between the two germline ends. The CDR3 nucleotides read TGTGCCAGCTCACCATCCGGCGGCGTGAACACTGAAGCTTTCTTT. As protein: CASSPSGGVNTEAFF.

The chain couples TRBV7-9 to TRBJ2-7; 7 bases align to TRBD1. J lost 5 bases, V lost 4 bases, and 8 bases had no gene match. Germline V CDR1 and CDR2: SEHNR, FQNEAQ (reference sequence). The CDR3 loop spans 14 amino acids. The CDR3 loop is CASSSQTGFDEQYF. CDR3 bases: TGTGCCAGCAGCTCACAGACAGGGTTTGACGAGCAGTACTTC.

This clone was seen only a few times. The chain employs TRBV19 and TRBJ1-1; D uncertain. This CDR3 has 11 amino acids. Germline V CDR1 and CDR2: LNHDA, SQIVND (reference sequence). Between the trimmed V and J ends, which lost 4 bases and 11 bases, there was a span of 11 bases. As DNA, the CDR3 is TGTGCCAGTAGTAACCAAATGAGGGCTTTCTTT. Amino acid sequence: CASSNQMRAFF.

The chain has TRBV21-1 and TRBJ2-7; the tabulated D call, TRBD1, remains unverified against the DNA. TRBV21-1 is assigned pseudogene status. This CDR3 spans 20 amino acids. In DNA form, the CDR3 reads TGTGCCAGCCACAATTTCCGCGTTTTGTGTGGCGGGACAGGGAAGGACGAGCAGTACTTC. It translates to CASHNFRVLCGGTGKDEQYF.

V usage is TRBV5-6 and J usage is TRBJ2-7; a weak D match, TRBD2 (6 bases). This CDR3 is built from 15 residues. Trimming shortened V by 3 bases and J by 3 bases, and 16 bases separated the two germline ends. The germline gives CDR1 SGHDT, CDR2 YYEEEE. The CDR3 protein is CASSSLAGTFYEQYF. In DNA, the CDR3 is TGTGCCAGCAGCTCTCTGGCGGGAACGTTCTACGAGCAGTACTTC.

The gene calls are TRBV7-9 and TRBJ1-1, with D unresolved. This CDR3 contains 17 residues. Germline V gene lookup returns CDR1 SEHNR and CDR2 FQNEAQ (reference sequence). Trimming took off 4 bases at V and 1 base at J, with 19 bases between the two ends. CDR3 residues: CASSSIGRTGRNTEAFF. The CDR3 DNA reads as TGTGCCAGCAGCTCCATCGGTCGCACCGGGAGGAACACTGAAGCTTTCTTT.

As DNA, the CDR3 is TGTGCCAGCAGCTTAGAGAGACAGGGGTTTGGTAATGAGCAGTTCTTC. The encoded protein is CASSLERQGFGNEQFF. The rearrangement links TRBV7-2 to TRBJ2-1; 8 nucleotides line up with TRBD1. CDR3 length equals 16 residues. Germline V lookup: CDR1 SGHTA, CDR2 FQGNSA. The V and J ends lost 1 base and 7 bases, in that order; junction bases with no gene match: 9.

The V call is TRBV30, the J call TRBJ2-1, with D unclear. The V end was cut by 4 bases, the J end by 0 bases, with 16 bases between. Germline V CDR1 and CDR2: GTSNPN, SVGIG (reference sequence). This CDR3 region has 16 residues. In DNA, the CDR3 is TGTGCCTGGACCCGAAGCCGGGTAAGCTCCTACAATGAGCAGTTCTTC. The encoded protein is CAWTRSRVSSYNEQFF.